The 32 T cell receptor beta chains below all came from one sample that was sequenced in a study of cytomegalovirus exposure and HLA in healthy donors. It was with 60 Vbeta and 13 Jbeta primers that the PCR ran. Repertoires were generated with immunoSEQ multiplex PCR, while TCRdb's copy carries only in-frame clones and drops some. The sample consists of around 190,000 clones, approximately 86% of them appearing once. What was sequenced was PBMCs. Receptors were obtained from a woman under 40 in good health and CMV-seronegative.

The V gene is TRBV5-1, the J gene TRBJ2-2, with a tentative D call TRBD2 (7 bases). Trimming removed 0 bases at V and 4 bases at J, with 13 bases between. The CDR3 is 16 residues long. The germline V gene has CDR1 SGHRS and CDR2 YFSETQ. CDR3 loop: CASSLAQGGATGELFF. CDR3 nucleotides: TGCGCCAGCAGCTTGGCGCAAGGGGGGGCCACCGGGGAGCTGTTTTTT.

The chain joins TRBV2 to TRBJ2-2; 9 nucleotides line up with TRBD2. This CDR3 comprises 15 residues. Germline trimming cut 6 bases from V and 4 bases from J; bases unmatched to any gene: 6. CDR1 and CDR2 (germline): SNHLY, FYNNEI. The DNA of the CDR3 is TGTGCCAGCAGACCGGGACTAGCCGGCACCGGGGAGCTGTTTTTT. Translation gives CASRPGLAGTGELFF.

The chain recombines TRBV2 with TRBJ2-7, with 8 bases that match TRBD2. The CDR3 covers 13 residues. Germline V gene sequence: CDR1 SNHLY, CDR2 FYNNEI. With V trimmed by 10 bases and J by 1 base, 6 bases remained unmatched. The CDR3 DNA reads TGTGCCATAAGCGGGAGTGTGTCCTACGAGCAGTACTTC. As protein: CAISGSVSYEQYF. Combining the CDR3 with reference TRBV2 and TRBJ2-7 gives the whole variable domain EPEVTQTPSHQVTQMGQEVILRCVPISNHLYFYWYRQILGQKVEFLVSFYNNEISEKSEIFDDQFSVERPDGSNFTLKIRSTKLEDSAMYFCAISGSVSYEQYFGPGTRLTVT.

The chain is built from TRBV28 and TRBJ1-2; unclear D gene. Germline V gene sequence: CDR1 MDHEN, CDR2 SYDVKM. V was trimmed by 3 bases and J by 3 bases, leaving 11 bases between them. The CDR3 spans 14 residues. The CDR3 sequence is CASSLVGLDYGYTF. CDR3 nucleotide sequence: TGTGCCAGCAGTTTGGTTGGACTGGACTATGGCTACACCTTC.

The V and J genes are TRBV6-1 and TRBJ2-4; TRBD1 matches 7 bases. The germline gives CDR1 MNHNS, CDR2 SASEGT. V shed 6 bases, J shed 9 bases, and the junction held 11 bases outside the gene matches. CDR3 size: 14 residues. The CDR3 region has the DNA TGTGCCAGCAGGACAGACAGGGCCAGGGGCATTCAGTACTTC. This gives the protein CASRTDRARGIQYF.

CDR3 amino acids: CASSPLGQSNTEAFF. CDR3 DNA sequence: TGTGCCAGCAGCCCTCTCGGACAGTCAAACACTGAAGCTTTCTTT. J is TRBJ1-1 and V is TRBV9; a possible D gene is TRBD1 (6 bases). The CDR3 contains 15 residues. Germline CDR1 is SGDLS and CDR2 is YYNGEE. The V gene lost 4 bases and the J gene lost 2 bases, with 15 bases spanning the gap.

This clone was detected a few times. The chain employs TRBV19 and TRBJ2-7; no firm D call. Germline-derived CDR1 and CDR2 are LNHDA and SQIVND (reference sequence). Trimming stripped 0 bases from V and 3 bases from J, with 9 bases between. The CDR3 consists of 14 residues. The CDR3 DNA reads TGTGCCAGTAGTATAGAGGCGGCAAACTACGAGCAGTACTTC. Its protein is CASSIEAANYEQYF.

The V call is TRBV27, the J call TRBJ2-5; 14 bases are a match to TRBD2. Germline lookup yields CDR1 MNHEY and CDR2 SMNVEV (reference sequence). The CDR3 loop spans 15 amino acids. Trimming removed 5 bases from V and 5 bases from J; junction bases left unmatched: 4. This CDR3 reads CASSPGTSGSETQYF. In nucleotides, the CDR3 is TGTGCCAGCAGTCCGGGGACTAGCGGGAGTGAGACCCAGTACTTC.

The rearrangement joins TRBV9 to TRBJ2-5; 8 positions agree with TRBD2. Germline-derived CDR1 and CDR2 are SGDLS and YYNGEE. J was trimmed by 2 bases and V by 0 bases; bases with no gene match: 9. The CDR3 covers 17 residues. CDR3 sequence: CASSVGPSGSGQETQYF. For the CDR3, the DNA is TGTGCCAGCAGCGTAGGCCCAAGCGGGAGTGGGCAAGAGACCCAGTACTTC.

The chain is built from TRBV29-1 and TRBJ2-3; tentative D call: TRBD2 (5 bases). Trimming pared 5 bases from V and 6 bases from J, leaving 18 bases between. The germline V gene has CDR1 SQVTM and CDR2 ANQGSEA. CDR3 length: 14 residues. CDR3 nucleotides: TGCAGCGTTCAAAAATTGTGGGAGAGCGATACGCAGTATTTT. It is translated as CSVQKLWESDTQYF.

There are a few counts of this clone. The rearrangement links TRBV5-4 to TRBJ2-5; no definite D call. The CDR3 is 14 residues long. Trimming removed 0 bases at V and 5 bases at J, with 11 bases between. CDR1 is SGHNT, CDR2 YYREEE, per germline (reference sequence). CDR3 sequence (DNA): TGTGCCAGCAGCTTGGGTGCCGCTGAGGAGACCCAGTACTTC. Translating it yields CASSLGAAEETQYF. The full variable domain, rest sourced from reference TRBV5-4 and TRBJ2-5, is ETGVTQSPTHLIKTRGQQVTLRCSSQSGHNTVSWYQQALGQGPQFIFQYYREEENGRGNFPPRFSGLQFPNYSSELNVNALELDDSALYLCASSLGAAEETQYFGPGTRLLVL.

This rearrangement joins TRBV27 to TRBJ2-7; D call uncertain. V was shortened by 0 bases and J by 0 bases, with 12 bases between the two germline ends. This CDR3 region has 16 residues. Germline V CDR1 and CDR2: MNHEY, SMNVEV (reference sequence). The chain's CDR3 is CASSLSLPLISYEQYF. As DNA, the CDR3 is TGTGCCAGCAGTTTATCGTTGCCACTGATCTCCTACGAGCAGTACTTC.

The chain carries TRBV15 and TRBJ2-6; TRBD2 might be the D (5 bases). The CDR3 has 16 amino acids. V lost 2 bases and J 0 bases, leaving 8 bases between the germline ends. CDR1 LNHNV and CDR2 YYDKDF come from the germline V gene (reference sequence). The CDR3 spells CATSRPGNSGANVLTF. The CDR3 coding sequence is TGTGCCACCAGCAGACCGGGGAACTCTGGGGCCAACGTCCTGACTTTC. The variable domain in full, with the rest retrieved from reference TRBV15 and TRBJ2-6, is DAMVIQNPRYQVTQFGKPVTLSCSQTLNHNVMYWYQQKSSQAPKLLFHYYDKDFNNEADTPDNFQSRRPNTSFCFLDIRSPGLGDTAMYLCATSRPGNSGANVLTFGAGSRLTVL.

The V and J genes are TRBV10-3 and TRBJ2-1; 7 nucleotides align to TRBD1. The trim removed 3 bases at V and 10 bases at J, leaving 6 bases unmatched. Germline V gives CDR1 ENHRY, CDR2 SYGVKD. There are 13 residues in the CDR3. DNA for the CDR3: TGTGCCATCAGTGACAACCGACAGGGCGAGCAGTTCTTC. Its protein is CAISDNRQGEQFF.

The chain joins TRBV5-6 to TRBJ1-4, with D possibly being TRBD1 (6 bases). The germline V gene has CDR1 SGHDT and CDR2 YYEEEE. This CDR3 has 15 amino acids. V dropped 0 bases and J dropped 4 bases, with 10 bases sitting between them. The CDR3 region has the DNA TGTGCCAGCAGCTTGGAACAGGGTGGTAATGAAAAACTGTTTTTT. Its translation: CASSLEQGGNEKLFF.

The chain employs TRBV10-1 and TRBJ2-2, with D unclear. V dropped 6 bases and J dropped 5 bases, with 13 bases sitting between them. The length of the CDR3 is 14 residues. Looked up from germline, CDR1 is WNHNN and CDR2 is SYGVQD (reference sequence). CDR3 nucleotide sequence: TGCGCCAGCAGCCCCCAGCGCCTAACCGGGGAGCTGTTTTTT. It is translated as CASSPQRLTGELFF.

The gene calls are TRBV7-9 and TRBJ2-1; TRBD2 is a possible D gene (6 bases). Germline CDR1 SEHNR, CDR2 FQNEAQ (reference sequence). The CDR3 sequence is 13 residues long. V lost 7 bases to trimming and J lost 15 bases, with 22 bases between them. The CDR3 spells CASNLGTSLPSFF. CDR3 coding DNA: TGTGCCAGCAACCTAGGGACTTCGTTACCCTCGTTCTTC.

V gene TRBV28 combines with J gene TRBJ2-3; tentative D call: TRBD1 (5 bases). V gave up 5 bases and J gave up 4 bases, with 16 bases separating them. Germline V gene data show CDR1 as MDHEN and CDR2 as SYDVKM. The CDR3 is 15 amino acids. The CDR3 bases are TGTGCCAGCAGTCCCCCCAGGGTTTTGGCAGATACGCAGTATTTT. It encodes CASSPPRVLADTQYF.

J is TRBJ2-7 and V is TRBV5-4; D possibly corresponds to TRBD2 (6 bases). Trimming took off 3 bases at V and 2 bases at J, with 18 bases between the two ends. Germline CDR1 SGHNT, CDR2 YYREEE (reference sequence). There are 16 residues in the CDR3. The CDR3 DNA reads as TGTGCCAGCAGCTCCGAACCGGGACTCTCTCCCTACGAGCAGTACTTC. This sequence encodes CASSSEPGLSPYEQYF.

This chain joins TRBV9 and TRBJ2-7, with TRBD1 identical over 7 bases. The CDR3 covers 13 residues. Losses at the gene ends were 4 bases for V and 11 bases for J; bases not matched to a gene: 12. Germline lookup yields CDR1 SGDLS and CDR2 YYNGEE. The CDR3 sequence: CASSSDPTGPEYF. In DNA, the CDR3 is TGTGCCAGCAGCTCAGACCCGACAGGGCCGGAGTACTTC.

This clone was seen just once. The chain carries TRBV5-8 and TRBJ2-3, with a tentative D call TRBD2 (5 bases). CDR1 is SGHTS and CDR2 is YDEGEE in the germline V gene. This CDR3 has 14 residues. The germline V and J ends were trimmed by 3 bases and 5 bases, with 13 bases remaining between them. This chain's CDR3 is CASSYGLQIDTQYF. For the CDR3, the DNA is TGTGCCAGCAGCTATGGACTCCAAATAGATACGCAGTATTTT.

The chain carries TRBV7-9 and TRBJ2-3; 8 bases agree with TRBD2. J was trimmed by 2 bases and V by 1 base; bases with no gene match: 5. This CDR3 has 16 amino acids. CDR1 and CDR2 (germline): SEHNR, FQNEAQ (reference sequence). The CDR3 protein is CASSLETSGHTDTQYF. CDR3 coding DNA: TGTGCCAGCAGCTTAGAAACTAGCGGTCACACAGATACGCAGTATTTT. Together with reference TRBV7-9 and TRBJ2-3, the CDR3 gives the full variable domain: DTGVSQNPRHKITKRGQNVTFRCDPISEHNRLYWYRQTLGQGPEFLTYFQNEAQLEKSRLLSDRFSAERPKGSFSTLEIQRTEQGDSAMYLCASSLETSGHTDTQYFGPGTRLTVL.

The chain recombines TRBV28 with TRBJ2-1, with 11 bases fitting TRBD2. Germline V gives CDR1 MDHEN, CDR2 SYDVKM. V gave up 1 base and J gave up 3 bases; unmatched junction bases: 8. This CDR3 region has 18 residues. The CDR3 DNA sequence: TGTGCCAGCAGTTTATCCTCCACTAGCGGGAGAAGCTACAATGAGCAGTTCTTC. Residues: CASSLSSTSGRSYNEQFF. Full variable domain (remainder filled in from reference TRBV28 and TRBJ2-1): DVKVTQSSRYLVKRTGEKVFLECVQDMDHENMFWYRQDPGLGLRLIYFSYDVKMKEKGDIPEGYSVSREKKERFSLILESASTNQTSMYLCASSLSSTSGRSYNEQFFGPGTRLTVL.

DNA for the CDR3: TGCGCCAGCAGTGAGTCCGACAGGGAGTATGGCTACACCTTC. Protein sequence: CASSESDREYGYTF. This sequence joins TRBV10-2 and TRBJ1-2, with 7 bases aligning to TRBD1. The J segment lost 5 bases and the V segment lost 0 bases, leaving 3 bases of the junction unmatched. From germline, CDR1 is WSHSY and CDR2 SAAADI. The CDR3 totals 14 residues.

This clone appeared once. J is TRBJ1-2 and V is TRBV5-1; no firm D call. The CDR3 loop spans 14 amino acids. The germline gives CDR1 SGHRS, CDR2 YFSETQ. Trimming shortened V by 0 bases and J by 7 bases, and 13 bases separated the two germline ends. For the CDR3, the DNA is TGCGCCAGCAGCTTGGCTCTAGAGACGGGTGGCTACACCTTC. Amino acid sequence: CASSLALETGGYTF.

The rearrangement joins TRBV10-1 to TRBJ2-7; no definite D call. V was pared by 0 bases and J by 2 bases, with 8 bases between. The CDR3 runs 14 residues. The V gene's germline CDR1 is WNHNN and CDR2 SYGVQD (reference sequence). In nucleotides, the CDR3 is TGCGCCAGCAGTGAGTCGCCGGGTCCCTACGAGCAGTACTTC. As protein: CASSESPGPYEQYF.

This clone occurred a few times. The chain combines TRBV28 with TRBJ1-1; D gene unclear. Germline lookup yields CDR1 MDHEN and CDR2 SYDVKM. The CDR3 runs to 15 residues. Trimming took 6 bases from V and 2 from J, leaving 16 bases between them. The CDR3 DNA reads TGTGCCAGCAGCTCCCCTCCCCGACACAACACTGAAGCTTTCTTT. Its protein product is CASSSPPRHNTEAFF.

Comment on this clone: The same CDR3 is also encoded by other DNA sequences in this sample. This chain connects TRBV7-8 to TRBJ2-3; D remains ambiguous. The CDR3 spans 13 residues. V lost 1 base and J 2 bases, leaving 4 bases between the germline ends. Germline CDR1 reads SGHVS; CDR2 reads FQNEAQ. DNA for the CDR3: TGTGCCAGCAGCTTAGGGGCCACAGATACGCAGTATTTT. Its translation: CASSLGATDTQYF.

The chain uses TRBV6-1 and TRBJ2-1, with D tentatively TRBD1 (6 bases). CDR1 is MNHNS, CDR2 SASEGT, per germline. This CDR3 comprises 13 residues. The V gene lost 6 bases and the J gene lost 4 bases, with 10 bases spanning the gap. In DNA form, the CDR3 reads TGTGCCAGCAGACTCGGACAGTACAATGAGCAGTTCTTC. Translation: CASRLGQYNEQFF.

The rearrangement uses TRBV27 and TRBJ2-2, with 10 bases lining up with TRBD2. Germline CDR1 MNHEY, CDR2 SMNVEV (reference sequence). This CDR3 is 16 amino acids long. The junction had 8 bases not matched to a gene; V was cut back by 5 bases and J by 5 bases. The CDR3 nucleotides read TGTGCCAGCAGTCTCTCGTCTAGCGGGAGAACCGGGGAGCTGTTTTTT. As protein: CASSLSSSGRTGELFF.

This clone is a singleton in its sample. The rearrangement links TRBV9 to TRBJ2-1, with a weak D call TRBD2 (6 bases). The CDR3 runs to 15 residues. V shed 0 bases and J shed 8 bases, with 15 bases lying between them. The germline V gene encodes CDR1 SGDLS and CDR2 YYNGEE. The DNA of the CDR3 is TGTGCCAGCAGCGTAGACGGGAGAGTGTTGGATGAGCAGTTCTTC. This sequence encodes CASSVDGRVLDEQFF.

The table lists this clone with a count of one. The chain uses TRBV9 and TRBJ2-2; 9 nucleotides align to TRBD2. The germline CDR1 and CDR2 sequences are SGDLS and YYNGEE. V was clipped by 3 bases and J by 5 bases; unmatched bases: 14. The CDR3 consists of 18 residues. The CDR3 spells CASSGRGTSAGGTGELFF. The CDR3 DNA sequence: TGTGCCAGCAGCGGAAGAGGGACCTCGGCGGGGGGGACCGGGGAGCTGTTTTTT.